This is a list of T cell receptor beta chains from one sample in a study of cytomegalovirus exposure and HLA in healthy donors. Assay: immunoSEQ multiplex PCR; the TCRdb copy retains only in-frame clones and omits some. Seen here are more than 95,000 clones, around 86% observed once, and the top ten hold over 3%. The specimen was PBMCs. Source of these receptors: a woman aged 18-35 years in good health and CMV-seropositive. CDR3s include the opening cysteine and the closing phenylalanine or tryptophan. D genes are given only for firm matches. Clone size, where shown, is once, few, many, or a class for clones that have expanded.

J,D,V,size,CDR3,DNA
TRBJ2-2,NA,TRBV12-5,NA,CASAGTPNTGELFF,TGTGCTAGTGCCGGGACTCCTAACACCGGGGAGCTGTTTTTT
TRBJ2-3,TRBD2,TRBV19,NA,CASSKAGGPGDTQYF,TGTGCCAGTAGTAAGGCGGGAGGGCCTGGAGATACGCAGTATTTT
TRBJ2-1,NA,TRBV27,NA,CASSSGLPGEQFF,TGTGCCAGCAGTTCCGGCCTACCGGGAGAACAGTTCTTC
TRBJ1-5,NA,TRBV15,NA,CATSSHAQGLYSNQPQHF,TGTGCCACCAGCAGTCATGCTCAGGGGCTTTATAGCAATCAGCCCCAGCATTTT
TRBJ1-2,NA,TRBV11-1,NA,CASSLEEFSGYTF,TGTGCCAGCAGCTTGGAGGAATTCAGTGGCTACACCTTC
TRBJ2-1,NA,TRBV20-1,NA,CSARRDEQFF,TGCAGTGCCCGACGGGATGAGCAGTTCTTC
TRBJ2-7,TRBD1,TRBV9,NA,CASSAVWDRDEQYF,TGTGCCAGCAGCGCTGTCTGGGACAGGGACGAGCAGTACTTC
TRBJ1-1,NA,TRBV9,many,CASSDEGEAFF,TGTGCCAGCAGCGACGAGGGTGAAGCTTTCTTT
TRBJ1-2,TRBD1,TRBV28,NA,CASSIQGAMDGYTF,TGTGCCAGCAGTATCCAGGGGGCAATGGATGGCTACACCTTC
TRBJ2-3,NA,TRBV5-8,NA,CASSLGQGSTDTQYF,TGTGCCAGCAGCTTGGGCCAGGGGTCTACAGATACGCAGTATTTT
TRBJ2-5,TRBD1,TRBV4-1,NA,CASSRLGQGRETQYF,TGCGCCAGCAGCCGCCTCGGACAGGGAAGAGAGACCCAGTACTTC
TRBJ1-3,TRBD1,TRBV27,NA,CASSYTGEAGNTIYF,TGTGCCAGCAGTTACACAGGGGAGGCTGGAAACACCATATATTTT
TRBJ2-5,NA,TRBV5-1,NA,CASWRTEQETQYF,TGCGCCAGCTGGAGGACGGAACAAGAGACCCAGTACTTC
TRBJ2-7,TRBD2,TRBV5-1,NA,CASSLTSGGTYEQYF,TGCGCCAGCAGCTTGACTAGCGGGGGTACCTACGAGCAGTACTTC
TRBJ2-3,NA,TRBV28,NA,CASSLPTEITDTQYF,TGTGCCAGCAGTTTACCGACAGAAATCACAGATACGCAGTATTTT
TRBJ2-2,NA,TRBV12-5,few,CASGPGTGELFF,TGTGCTAGTGGTCCAGGGACCGGGGAGCTGTTTTTT
TRBJ2-4,NA,TRBV11-2,NA,CASGRQEKNIQYF,TGTGCCAGCGGACGACAGGAGAAAAACATTCAGTACTTC
TRBJ2-7,TRBD2,TRBV9,once,CASSGGLAGVVGEQYF,TGTGCCAGCAGCGGAGGACTAGCGGGAGTGGTGGGGGAGCAGTACTTC
TRBJ1-4,TRBD1,TRBV19,NA,CASSPRDRGQKNEKLFF,TGTGCCAGTAGTCCCCGGGACAGGGGGCAAAAAAATGAAAAACTGTTTTTT
TRBJ2-3,TRBD2,TRBV19,once,CASSPGTSITQYF,TGTGCCAGTAGCCCCGGGACTAGCATTACGCAGTATTTT
TRBJ2-7,TRBD1,TRBV19,NA,CASTPGQARVDEQYF,TGTGCCAGTACCCCGGGACAGGCCCGGGTCGACGAGCAGTACTTC
TRBJ2-7,NA,TRBV2,NA,CASSRQGVHEQYF,TGTGCCAGCAGTCGCCAGGGCGTCCACGAGCAGTACTTC
TRBJ1-2,NA,TRBV19,NA,CASSITWAPDGYTF,TGTGCCAGTAGTATCACATGGGCTCCTGACGGCTACACCTTC
TRBJ2-7,TRBD1,TRBV10-3,NA,CAISEGTGASYEQYF,TGTGCCATCAGTGAAGGGACAGGGGCCTCCTACGAGCAGTACTTC
TRBJ1-5,NA,TRBV5-3,NA,CARSLVANGGQVQPQHF,TGTGCCAGAAGCTTGGTGGCCAACGGGGGGCAGGTACAGCCCCAGCATTTT
TRBJ2-1,TRBD2,TRBV25-1,NA,CASSDLLWGGPNNEQFF,TGTGCCAGCAGTGACCTCCTCTGGGGAGGGCCAAACAATGAGCAGTTCTTC
TRBJ1-2,TRBD1,TRBV6-6,once,CASSYDLWDSAEGYTF,TGTGCCAGCAGTTACGACCTCTGGGACAGCGCGGAGGGCTACACCTTC
TRBJ2-5,TRBD1,TRBV5-4,NA,CASTNGAGQGRETQYF,TGTGCCAGCACCAACGGTGCGGGACAGGGTAGAGAGACCCAGTACTTC
TRBJ1-1,NA,TRBV4-2,NA,CASRAPGTEAFF,TGTGCCAGCAGGGCCCCGGGCACTGAAGCTTTCTTT
TRBJ2-7,TRBD2,TRBV13,NA,CASSPTSGGFYEQYF,TGTGCCAGCAGCCCGACTAGCGGGGGATTCTACGAGCAGTACTTC
TRBJ1-2,TRBD1,TRBV28,NA,CASSLGTGDYGYTF,TGTGCCAGCAGTCTTGGGACAGGGGACTATGGCTACACCTTC
TRBJ1-2,TRBD1,TRBV27,NA,CASSTDREGYGYTF,TGTGCCAGCAGCACCGACAGGGAAGGGTATGGCTACACCTTC
TRBJ2-1,NA,TRBV29-1,once,CSVEGWRADNEQFF,TGCAGCGTTGAAGGGTGGAGGGCCGACAATGAGCAGTTCTTC
TRBJ1-3,NA,TRBV19,NA,CASSIGATSGNTIYF,TGTGCCAGTAGTATTGGGGCGACCTCTGGAAACACCATATATTTT
TRBJ2-5,TRBD2,TRBV4-2,NA,CASSTGTSGRETQYF,TGTGCCAGCAGTACCGGGACTAGCGGGAGAGAGACCCAGTACTTC
TRBJ1-1,NA,TRBV20-1,few,CSAGAAEAFF,TGCAGTGCTGGGGCGGCTGAAGCTTTCTTT
TRBJ1-1,NA,TRBV30,NA,CAWSAEGDTEAFF,TGTGCCTGGAGTGCCGAAGGGGACACTGAAGCTTTCTTT
TRBJ2-1,NA,TRBV12-5,few,CASASSLPHEQFF,TGTGCTAGCGCAAGCTCTTTGCCCCATGAGCAGTTCTTC
TRBJ2-7,NA,TRBV19,few,CASSISLTGYEQYF,TGTGCCAGTAGTATTTCCCTTACAGGCTACGAGCAGTACTTC
TRBJ1-2,TRBD1,TRBV5-8,once,CASSEPGQGDGYTF,TGTGCCAGCAGCGAACCGGGACAGGGTGACGGCTACACCTTC
TRBJ2-5,TRBD2,TRBV5-4,NA,CASSIMSGTETQYF,TGTGCCAGCAGCATTATGAGCGGGACGGAGACCCAGTACTTC
TRBJ2-7,NA,TRBV5-1,NA,CASNPGDGLEQYF,TGCGCCAGCAACCCGGGAGATGGTCTCGAGCAGTACTTC